A selection of T cell receptor beta chains follows, all from one sample in a study of CD8 T cells in ankylosing spondylitis. MiXCR was run by TCRdb on the 5' RACE reads, yielding one entry per CDR3 protein. The sample consists of around 490,000 distinct CDR3 sequences, 5.3% of them appearing once. What was sequenced was blood, either unsorted or a sorted T cell fraction (not recorded which). The origin of the receptors is a male donor with ankylosing spondylitis. Each CDR3 is given with its conserved first and last residue. A D gene is named only where the DNA matches it firmly. Size values are once, few and many counts, or a class for expanded clones, and some rows have none.

d_call	clone_size	v_call	j_call	cdr3_nt	cdr3_aa
.	many	TRBV7-6	TRBJ1-1	TGTGCCAGCAGCTTAGGTCGGGGGGGAGGTACTGAAGCTTTCTTT	CASSLGRGGGTEAFF
.	many	TRBV7-6	TRBJ1-4	TGTGCCAGCAGCTCTATCGCCGGTGAAAAACTGTTTTTT	CASSSIAGEKLFF
TRBD1	.	TRBV5-6	TRBJ2-3	TGTGCCAGCGCCAACAGGGGGCAAGATACGCAGTATTTT	CASANRGQDTQYF
TRBD2	few	TRBV19	TRBJ2-3	TGTGCCAGTAGTGCACGACTAGCGGGGGGACTCGCAGATACGCAGTATTTT	CASSARLAGGLADTQYF
.	many	TRBV18	TRBJ2-7	TGTGCCAGCTCACCAGTAGAGGGGAGCTCCTACGAGCAGTACTTC	CASSPVEGSSYEQYF
.	many	TRBV29-1	TRBJ1-1	TGCAGCGTTGAACCTCCGGAGTACACTGAAGCTTTCTTT	CSVEPPEYTEAFF
.	many	TRBV12-3/TRBV12-4	TRBJ2-4	TGTGCCAGCGGGGGCCGTATGGCCAAAAACATTCAGTACTTC	CASGGRMAKNIQYF
.	few	TRBV9	TRBJ2-1	TGTGCCAGCAGCGTAGGGGGGCTTGGGTACAATGAGCAGTTCTTC	CASSVGGLGYNEQFF
.	many	TRBV20-1	TRBJ1-5	TGCAGTGCTAGGAGGGGGGATAGCAATCAGCCCCAGCATTTT	CSARRGDSNQPQHF
TRBD2	many	TRBV6-2/TRBV6-3	TRBJ2-1	TGTGCCAGCATACCCAAGGGACTAGGACAATCTGAGCAGTTCTTC	CASIPKGLGQSEQFF
.	many	TRBV10-3	TRBJ1-2	TGTGCCATCAGTGAATTAGGGCCAGCTTTATATGGCTACACCTTC	CAISELGPALYGYTF
TRBD2	many	TRBV27	TRBJ2-7	TGTGCCAGCAGTTTATCTCCCGGGGCGGGGGGCAACGAGCAGTACTTC	CASSLSPGAGGNEQYF
TRBD1	.	TRBV28	TRBJ2-2	TGTGCCAGCAGCAGACAGGGGATTAACACCGGGGAGCTGTTTTTT	CASSRQGINTGELFF
.	.	TRBV4-3	TRBJ2-7	TGCGCCAGCAGCCAAATGGACGGGAGCTACGAGCAGTACTTC	CASSQMDGSYEQYF
TRBD1	many	TRBV15	TRBJ1-2	TGTGCCACCAGCAGAGGTCCCGGGGACAGGGGCGGCCGCTATGGCTACACCTTC	CATSRGPGDRGGRYGYTF
.	many	TRBV5-1	TRBJ2-5	TGCGCCAGCGCGTCTACTGGGACCTCAGGGGAGACCCAGTACTTC	CASASTGTSGETQYF
TRBD2	many	TRBV25-1	TRBJ2-7	TGTGCCAGCAGTGAATACGGTAGCGGGGGTCAACCCTACGAGCAGTACTTC	CASSEYGSGGQPYEQYF
.	few	TRBV5-1	TRBJ2-1	TGCGCCAGCAGCCGCGACCCTCGCTCCTCCTACAATGAGCAGTTCTTC	CASSRDPRSSYNEQFF
.	many	TRBV25-1	TRBJ1-1	TGTGCCAGCAGTTACTACACTGAAGCTTTCTTT	CASSYYTEAFF
TRBD2	many	TRBV29-1	TRBJ2-3	TGCAGCGTCCGATACCCTAGCGGGGGGATGGTTACGCAGTATTTT	CSVRYPSGGMVTQYF
TRBD2	.	TRBV20-1	TRBJ2-3	TGCAGTCCAGCGGGGGGGCGGGGTAGCACAGATACGCAGTATTTT	CSPAGGRGSTDTQYF
.	many	TRBV20-1	TRBJ2-1	TGCAGTGCTAGAGCGGGATATTCCTACAATGAGCAGTTCTTC	CSARAGYSYNEQFF
TRBD2	many	TRBV10-3	TRBJ2-1	TGTGCCATCAGTGACGCCTTTACTAGCGACACCTACAATGAGCAGTTCTTC	CAISDAFTSDTYNEQFF
.	many	TRBV11-3	TRBJ2-1	TGTGCCAGCAGCCACCCTCTAGCGAGATCACCCTCGAGCTCCTACAATGAGCAGTTCTTC	CASSHPLARSPSSSYNEQFF
.	many	TRBV20-1	TRBJ2-1	TGCAGTGCGCGGGGGCCTTCCAATGAGCAGTTCTTC	CSARGPSNEQFF